This is a list of T cell receptor beta chains from one sample in a study of PD-1 blockade in classical Hodgkin lymphoma. Profiled with immunoSEQ multiplex PCR; TCRdb holds only in-frame clones, not every one. The sample lists about 27,000 clones; 55% to 85% were seen once. The sample in question was peripheral blood mononuclear cells (PBMCs), obtained before the fourth cycle of nivolumab. The receptors shown here come from a human donor with classical Hodgkin lymphoma. Each CDR3 is given with its conserved first and last residue. Fields, in order: V gene, CDR3 length, J gene, CDR3 protein.

v_gene: TRBV28; len: 16; j_gene: TRBJ2-3; CDR3aa: CASSHLDGRDADTQYF
v_gene: TRBV6-6; len: 16; j_gene: TRBJ1-6; CDR3aa: CASRTPGTGINSPLHF
v_gene: TRBV15; len: 14; j_gene: TRBJ1-1; CDR3aa: CATSRRGGDTEAFF
v_gene: TRBV18; len: 17; j_gene: TRBJ1-3; CDR3aa: CASSRRTGADSGNTIYF
v_gene: TRBV30; len: 13; j_gene: TRBJ1-2; CDR3aa: CAWSRTGGYGYTF
v_gene: TRBV4-1; len: 15; j_gene: TRBJ1-4; CDR3aa: CASSQGWGSGEKLFF
v_gene: TRBV30; len: 14; j_gene: TRBJ2-1; CDR3aa: CALGGTGGKGEQFF
v_gene: TRBV11-1; len: 14; j_gene: TRBJ1-1; CDR3aa: CASSLSSGNTEAFF
v_gene: TRBV30; len: 14; j_gene: TRBJ1-2; CDR3aa: CAWSVTGVVRGYTF
v_gene: TRBV7-9; len: 16; j_gene: TRBJ2-1; CDR3aa: CASTHSGGVGSNEQFF
v_gene: TRBV7-9; len: 12; j_gene: TRBJ1-1; CDR3aa: CASSQEYTEAFF
v_gene: TRBV5-1; len: 16; j_gene: TRBJ1-3; CDR3aa: CASSLVAASSGNTIYF
v_gene: TRBV7-2; len: 14; j_gene: TRBJ2-7; CDR3aa: CASAQGLAANEQYF
v_gene: TRBV7-2; len: 16; j_gene: TRBJ2-3; CDR3aa: CASSSGLAGVVDTQYF
v_gene: TRBV5-6; len: 15; j_gene: TRBJ2-3; CDR3aa: CASSLGNLPRDTQYF
v_gene: TRBV25-1; len: 15; j_gene: TRBJ1-2; CDR3aa: CASSELDRAAGGYTF
v_gene: TRBV5-1; len: 15; j_gene: TRBJ2-3; CDR3aa: CASSLSRGRTDTQYF
v_gene: TRBV5-1; len: 15; j_gene: TRBJ1-2; CDR3aa: CASSLAGGWMDGYTF
v_gene: TRBV16; len: 15; j_gene: TRBJ2-7; CDR3aa: CASSQTDRVFHEQYF
v_gene: TRBV30; len: 17; j_gene: TRBJ2-3; CDR3aa: CAWSVSRTGIRTDTQYF
v_gene: TRBV5-1; len: 17; j_gene: TRBJ2-6; CDR3aa: CASSLVSQSSGANVLTF
v_gene: TRBV19; len: 15; j_gene: TRBJ2-7; CDR3aa: CASSLTTGPRLEQYF
v_gene: TRBV4-3; len: 18; j_gene: TRBJ2-7; CDR3aa: CASSQDFIRASGAYEQYF
v_gene: TRBV2; len: 19; j_gene: TRBJ2-5; CDR3aa: CAIPMLGLAGGRTRGTQYF
v_gene: TRBV7-9; len: 17; j_gene: TRBJ2-2; CDR3aa: CAGLIQGTNLYTGELFF
v_gene: TRBV6-1; len: 15; j_gene: TRBJ1-4; CDR3aa: CASSEARGTSEKLFF
v_gene: TRBV11-1; len: 14; j_gene: TRBJ2-3; CDR3aa: CASSAQISTDTQYF
v_gene: TRBV5-1; len: 13; j_gene: TRBJ1-4; CDR3aa: CASSLGTGEKLFF
v_gene: TRBV11-2; len: 15; j_gene: TRBJ2-1; CDR3aa: CASSLGGTGGNEQFF
v_gene: TRBV5-4; len: 16; j_gene: TRBJ2-6; CDR3aa: CASSLAVRTGANVLTF
v_gene: TRBV10-3; len: 16; j_gene: TRBJ1-2; CDR3aa: CAISEGRAQLNYGYTF
v_gene: TRBV4-2; len: 21; j_gene: TRBJ2-1; CDR3aa: CASSHQLLSGFDASSYNEQFF
v_gene: TRBV2; len: 12; j_gene: TRBJ2-1; CDR3aa: CASSASENEQFF
v_gene: TRBV6-1; len: 19; j_gene: TRBJ2-1; CDR3aa: CASSDRRLAGAGGYNEQFF
v_gene: TRBV2; len: 15; j_gene: TRBJ2-3; CDR3aa: CASSEYSLGTDTQYF
v_gene: TRBV13; len: 15; j_gene: TRBJ1-2; CDR3aa: CASSLGQVSPGGYTF
v_gene: TRBV21-1; len: 13; j_gene: TRBJ2-7; CDR3aa: CASSESDPSPVLF
v_gene: TRBV9; len: 14; j_gene: TRBJ2-5; CDR3aa: CASSVEGLAGAQYF
v_gene: TRBV7-2; len: 15; j_gene: TRBJ2-1; CDR3aa: CASSLGLAGDNEQFF
v_gene: TRBV7-2; len: 13; j_gene: TRBJ2-3; CDR3aa: CASSLGGGNTQYF
v_gene: TRBV18; len: 15; j_gene: TRBJ1-4; CDR3aa: CASSPYNPGGEKLFF
v_gene: TRBV7-9; len: 11; j_gene: TRBJ1-4; CDR3aa: CASSSGEKLFF
v_gene: TRBV6-6; len: 12; j_gene: TRBJ1-1; CDR3aa: CASQGGYTEAFF